These 5 T cell receptor beta chains were sequenced from one sample in a study of cytomegalovirus exposure and HLA in healthy donors. Sequencing was performed with immunoSEQ multiplex PCR; in TCRdb, only in-frame clones are kept and a portion is missing. The sample contains about 250,000 clones, approximately 87% of which appear only once. The sample consisted of PBMCs. Receptors originate from a man younger than 30 in good health and CMV-seronegative.

On this clone: Mismatch with germline at one junction end may stem from a read error. The CDR3 protein is CASSPRIRLAGEKYTQYF. In DNA, the CDR3 is TGTGCTAGCAGCCCCCGGATCCGACTAGCGGGGGAGAAATATACGCAGTATTTT. The rearrangement uses TRBV7-7 and TRBJ2-3; 12 nucleotides align to TRBD2. This CDR3 is built from 18 residues. CDR1 is SSHAT and CDR2 is FNYEAQ in the germline V gene (reference sequence).

The V and J genes are TRBV5-1 and TRBJ2-5; D may be TRBD1 (6 bases). This CDR3 contains 14 residues. Germline-derived CDR1 and CDR2 are SGHRS and YFSETQ. V was clipped by 4 bases and J by 4 bases, with 14 bases between them. CDR3 loop: CASSGGHLGETQYF. The CDR3 region has the DNA TGCGCCAGCAGCGGGGGACACCTGGGAGAGACCCAGTACTTC. Full variable domain (missing parts from reference TRBV5-1 and TRBJ2-5): KAGVTQTPRYLIKTRGQQVTLSCSPISGHRSVSWYQQTPGQGLQFLFEYFSETQRNKGNFPGRFSGRQFSNSRSEMNVSTLELGDSALYLCASSGGHLGETQYFGPGTRLLVL.

By share, this clone ranks as medium-sized. This sequence joins TRBV15 and TRBJ2-5, with 8 bases aligning to TRBD2. Germline V gives CDR1 LNHNV, CDR2 YYDKDF (reference sequence). The CDR3 has 16 amino acids. With V trimmed by 5 bases and J by 5 bases, 13 bases remained unmatched. The CDR3 here is CATSLTSGAGGETQYF. DNA of the CDR3: TGTGCCACCAGCCTAACATCCGGGGCGGGGGGCGAGACCCAGTACTTC. The full variable domain, in which reference TRBV15 and TRBJ2-5 provide the parts outside the CDR3, is DAMVIQNPRYQVTQFGKPVTLSCSQTLNHNVMYWYQQKSSQAPKLLFHYYDKDFNNEADTPDNFQSRRPNTSFCFLDIRSPGLGDTAMYLCATSLTSGAGGETQYFGPGTRLLVL.

The chain carries TRBV9 and TRBJ2-3; TRBD2 matches 9 bases. The V gene end was trimmed by 2 bases and the J gene end by 7 bases; junction bases not matched to a gene: 14. The CDR3 has 17 amino acids. In germline, CDR1 is SGDLS, CDR2 YYNGEE. The CDR3 region is CASSVSVAGVTPNTQYF. The CDR3, as DNA: TGTGCCAGCAGCGTCTCCGTAGCGGGAGTTACGCCCAATACGCAGTATTTT.

This chain links TRBV28 with TRBJ1-1, with 8 bases aligning to TRBD1. Germline CDR1 MDHEN, CDR2 SYDVKM. Trimming cost V 4 bases and J 6 bases; bases outside gene matches: 16. This CDR3 contains 17 residues. The CDR3 sequence: CASSSGTLDDRGAEAFF. The CDR3 nucleotides are TGTGCCAGCAGTTCCGGAACCCTCGATGACAGGGGCGCTGAAGCTTTCTTT.